This T cell receptor beta chain comes out of a study of blood T cell repertoires in COVID-19. Some clones are missing from TCRdb's copy, which holds only in-frame ones; the method was immunoSEQ multiplex PCR. The sample has about 70,000 clones, roughly 87% seen once; the top ten hold just under 3%. CDR3 length: 14 amino acids. The V and J ends lost 6 bases and 0 bases respectively, with 9 bases between them. Germline V gene data show CDR1 as LNHDA and CDR2 as SQIVND (reference sequence). The clonotype comes from a man older than 75 with acute or convalescent COVID-19. This chain connects TRBV19 to TRBJ1-3; D is unclear. Material: peripheral blood. The CDR3 nucleotides read TGTGCCAGTAGCACAGTATCCTCTGGAAACACCATATATTTT. It yields the protein CASSTVSSGNTIYF.